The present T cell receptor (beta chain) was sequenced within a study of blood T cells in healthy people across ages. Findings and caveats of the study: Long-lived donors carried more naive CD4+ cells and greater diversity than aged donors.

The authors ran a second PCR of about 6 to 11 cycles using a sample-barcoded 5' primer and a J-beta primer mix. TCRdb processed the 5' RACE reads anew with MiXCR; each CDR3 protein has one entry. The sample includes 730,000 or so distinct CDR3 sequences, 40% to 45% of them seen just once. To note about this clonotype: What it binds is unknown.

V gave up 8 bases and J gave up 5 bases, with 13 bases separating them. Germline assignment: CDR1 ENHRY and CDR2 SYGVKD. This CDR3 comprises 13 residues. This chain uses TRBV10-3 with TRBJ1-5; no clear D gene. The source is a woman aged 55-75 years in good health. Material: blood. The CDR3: CAIHPGSHQPQHF. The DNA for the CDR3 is TGTGCCATCCATCCCGGGAGCCATCAGCCCCAGCATTTT.